These T cell receptor beta chains were read from a single sample in a study of OX40 agonist ivuxolimab in advanced cancers. TCRdb's copy holds only in-frame clones and misses some; the assay was immunoSEQ multiplex PCR. The table records about 48,000 clones, about 81% of them present only once. The sequencing here drew on CD4+ or CD8+ T cells sorted from blood, taken in a trial of the OX40 agonist ivuxolimab. These receptors were taken from an adult with an advanced solid tumor such as melanoma, head and neck, liver or kidney cancer. The conserved cysteine and the conserved F or W are not part of the CDR3 here. Some rows mark clone size as missing; the rest say once, few, many or name a class of expanded clone.

CDR3: ATSRRAGGLYNEQF
J: TRBJ2-1
size: .
V: TRBV15

CDR3: AWRKPGPRGTQY
J: TRBJ2-5
size: few
V: TRBV30

CDR3: ASSSGAQETQY
J: TRBJ2-5
size: once
V: TRBV19

CDR3: ASSRAGPRETNEKLF
J: TRBJ1-4
size: .
V: TRBV18

CDR3: ASSLAPTGEVGETQY
J: TRBJ2-5
size: .
V: TRBV7-8

CDR3: ASSPPELAGGPGELF
J: TRBJ2-2
size: .
V: TRBV5-6

CDR3: ASSRSYNEQF
J: TRBJ2-1
size: medium-sized
V: TRBV19

CDR3: ASLAMERNEQY
J: .
size: .
V: TRBV2

CDR3: ASSGRGLQETQY
J: TRBJ2-5
size: .
V: TRBV2

CDR3: ASSRTSGASYEQY
J: .
size: .
V: TRBV5-1

CDR3: ASSSHRQGAHYEQY
J: TRBJ2-7
size: .
V: TRBV5-6

CDR3: ASSYGAGQGTPEAF
J: TRBJ1-1
size: .
V: TRBV6-6

CDR3: ASSPRSGGGDTQY
J: TRBJ2-3
size: .
V: TRBV5-4

CDR3: ASSLAGPVSGNTIY
J: TRBJ1-3
size: .
V: TRBV5-1

CDR3: ASRQNTGELF
J: TRBJ2-2
size: .
V: TRBV25-1

CDR3: ASSLTPGEQY
J: TRBJ2-7
size: .
V: TRBV13

CDR3: ASSLAGVDYEQY
J: TRBJ2-7
size: .
V: TRBV7-9

CDR3: ATSRDGSRGYSGANVLT
J: TRBJ2-6
size: once
V: TRBV15

CDR3: ASSIRDFDNEQF
J: TRBJ2-1
size: few
V: TRBV19

CDR3: ASSPGSPYEQY
J: TRBJ2-7
size: .
V: TRBV11-2

CDR3: ASSIRTGYSYEQY
J: TRBJ2-7
size: .
V: TRBV19

CDR3: ASSPGLAGEQF
J: TRBJ2-1
size: .
V: TRBV6-6

CDR3: ASSPYSGSTDTQY
J: TRBJ2-3
size: .
V: TRBV4-3

CDR3: ASSTRLAASYNEQF
J: TRBJ2-1
size: .
V: TRBV5-4

CDR3: ATSRVRDRGYEQY
J: TRBJ2-7
size: .
V: TRBV15

CDR3: ASSHGQGAVAEAF
J: TRBJ1-1
size: few
V: TRBV4-1

CDR3: ASSPRLYSPF
J: TRBJ2-1
size: .
V: TRBV7-2

CDR3: AWKGARNSPLH
J: TRBJ1-6
size: .
V: TRBV30

CDR3: AGEGGTDTQY
J: TRBJ2-3
size: .
V: TRBV6-1

CDR3: ATSSPRALYGYT
J: TRBJ1-2
size: .
V: TRBV15

CDR3: ASSVGENQPQH
J: TRBJ1-5
size: .
V: TRBV9

CDR3: ASSFGDQPQH
J: TRBJ1-5
size: .
V: TRBV7-9

CDR3: ASSHGLAYSSYEQY
J: TRBJ2-7
size: few
V: TRBV5-6

CDR3: ASSFGSSYNSPLH
J: TRBJ1-6
size: .
V: TRBV5-6

CDR3: ASSEAGANVLT
J: TRBJ2-6
size: .
V: TRBV10-1

CDR3: ASSLMTGPYNEQF
J: TRBJ2-1
size: .
V: TRBV7-2

CDR3: ASSLDNSNEQF
J: TRBJ2-1
size: .
V: TRBV7-6

CDR3: ASSKTREGINYGYT
J: TRBJ1-2
size: .
V: TRBV18

CDR3: ASTRTVRNYNEQF
J: TRBJ2-1
size: .
V: TRBV9

CDR3: ASSYQGRLAYGYT
J: TRBJ1-2
size: .
V: TRBV6-9

CDR3: ASSRRANTGELF
J: TRBJ2-2
size: .
V: TRBV11-3

CDR3: AIRRTIPPFYEQY
J: TRBJ2-7
size: .
V: TRBV10-3

CDR3: ASNPGTAGGELF
J: TRBJ2-2
size: .
V: TRBV5-1

CDR3: ASSLYGGDQPQH
J: TRBJ1-5
size: .
V: TRBV5-1

CDR3: ASSYSGGEGQPQH
J: TRBJ1-5
size: .
V: TRBV6-5